This T cell receptor (beta chain) was recovered during a study of T cell changes during pregnancy in multiple sclerosis. Germline V gives CDR1 LNHDA, CDR2 SQIVND (reference sequence). The CDR3 runs to 14 residues. The ends lost 7 bases at V and 9 bases at J; junction bases unmatched: 4. Some clones are missing from TCRdb's copy, which holds only in-frame ones; the method was immunoSEQ multiplex PCR. This table holds 85,000 to 120,000 clones, roughly 90% found once. The chain joins TRBV19 to TRBJ1-6; 12 bases are shared with TRBD1. Sequenced here: peripheral blood, sampled after pregnancy. The TCR originated in a female donor with multiple sclerosis, enrolled in a pregnancy study. CDR3 nucleotides: TGTGCCAGTACCGGGACAGGGGGCGGTTCACCCCTCCACTTT. It is translated as CASTGTGGGSPLHF.